What follows is one T cell receptor beta chain and its context. The antigen remains undetermined. This sample stems from a study of T cell clonotyping in hematopoietic cell transplantation. Study-wide context: Pretransplant recipient samples were taken after cytoreduction.

Time point defined: recipient sample about 28 days before transplant, after cytoreduction. Whole-study findings and limits: After transplant, recipient diversity fell while pathologically expanded clonotypes grew through day 180.

V dropped 4 bases and J dropped 0 bases, with 16 bases sitting between them. This CDR3 has 16 residues. Germline V gives CDR1 ENHRY, CDR2 SYGVKD. Libraries were prepared by immunoSEQ multiplex PCR; TCRdb keeps only in-frame clonotypes and omits some of them. The sample includes fewer than 15,000 clones, approximately 88% of them seen just once. The J gene is TRBJ2-7, the V gene TRBV10-3; TRBD1 might be the D (5 bases). This TCR came from a man between 60 and 75 years old with acute myeloid leukemia. Some clones in this sample may be carry-over from other donors' samples. The starting material was peripheral blood mononuclear cells, obtained before stem cell transplant. The CDR3 protein is CAISVQTGPISYEQYF. The CDR3 DNA follows: TGTGCCATCAGTGTTCAAACAGGACCCATCTCCTACGAGCAGTACTTC.